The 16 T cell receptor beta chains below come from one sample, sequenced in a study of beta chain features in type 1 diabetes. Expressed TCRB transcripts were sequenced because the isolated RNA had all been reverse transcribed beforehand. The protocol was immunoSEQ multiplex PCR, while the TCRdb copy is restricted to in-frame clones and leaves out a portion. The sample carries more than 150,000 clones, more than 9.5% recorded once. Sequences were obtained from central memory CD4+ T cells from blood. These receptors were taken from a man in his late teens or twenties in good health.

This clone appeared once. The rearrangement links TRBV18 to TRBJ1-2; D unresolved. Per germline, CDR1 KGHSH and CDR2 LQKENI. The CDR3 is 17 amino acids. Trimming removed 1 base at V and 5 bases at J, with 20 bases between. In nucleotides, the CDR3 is TGTGCCAGCTCACCACGTCGCGGGTCCGGCCACCCTTATGGCTACACCTTC. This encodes CASSPRRGSGHPYGYTF.

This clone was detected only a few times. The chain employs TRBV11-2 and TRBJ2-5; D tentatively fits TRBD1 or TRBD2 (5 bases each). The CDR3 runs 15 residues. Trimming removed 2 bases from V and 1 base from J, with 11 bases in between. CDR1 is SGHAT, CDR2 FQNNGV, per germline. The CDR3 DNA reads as TGTGCCAGCAGCTTAACCAGGGACCGCCAAGAGACCCAGTACTTC. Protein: CASSLTRDRQETQYF.

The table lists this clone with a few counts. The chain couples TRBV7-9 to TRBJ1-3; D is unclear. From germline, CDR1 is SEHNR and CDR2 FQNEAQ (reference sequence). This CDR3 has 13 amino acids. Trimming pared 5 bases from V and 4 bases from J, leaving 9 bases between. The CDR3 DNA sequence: TGTGCCAGCAGCATGACTCAGGGAAACACCATATATTTT. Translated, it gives CASSMTQGNTIYF.

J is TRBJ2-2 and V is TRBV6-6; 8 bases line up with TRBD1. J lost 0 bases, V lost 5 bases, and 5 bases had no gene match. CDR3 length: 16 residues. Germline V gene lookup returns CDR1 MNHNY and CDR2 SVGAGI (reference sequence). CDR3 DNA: TGTGCCAGCAGTCGACAGGGGCCGGCGAACACCGGGGAGCTGTTTTTT. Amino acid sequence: CASSRQGPANTGELFF.

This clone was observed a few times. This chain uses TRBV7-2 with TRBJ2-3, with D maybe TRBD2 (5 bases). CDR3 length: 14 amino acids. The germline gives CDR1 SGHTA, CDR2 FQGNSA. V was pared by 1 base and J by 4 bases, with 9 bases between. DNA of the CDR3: TGTGCCAGCAGCTTAGGTAGCGAAGCAGATACGCAGTATTTT. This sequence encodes CASSLGSEADTQYF.

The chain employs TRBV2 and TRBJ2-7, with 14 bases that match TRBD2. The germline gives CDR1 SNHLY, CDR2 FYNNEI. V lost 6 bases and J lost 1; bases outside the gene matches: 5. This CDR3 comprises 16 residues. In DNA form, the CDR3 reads TGTGCCAGCAGCCGGACTAGCGGGAGGATTTCCTACGAGCAGTACTTC. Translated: CASSRTSGRISYEQYF.

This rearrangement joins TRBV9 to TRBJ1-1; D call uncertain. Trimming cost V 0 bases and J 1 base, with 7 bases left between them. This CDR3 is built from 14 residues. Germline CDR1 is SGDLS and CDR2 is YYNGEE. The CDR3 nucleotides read TGTGCCAGCAGCGTAGCTGCCACGAACACTGAAGCTTTCTTT. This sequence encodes CASSVAATNTEAFF.

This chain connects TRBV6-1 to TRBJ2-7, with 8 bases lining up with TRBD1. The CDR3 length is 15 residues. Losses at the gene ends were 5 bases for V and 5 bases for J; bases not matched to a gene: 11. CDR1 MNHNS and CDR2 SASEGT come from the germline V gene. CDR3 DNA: TGTGCCAGCAGTAGGTTGACAGGGGATTGGGACGAGCAGTACTTC. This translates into CASSRLTGDWDEQYF.

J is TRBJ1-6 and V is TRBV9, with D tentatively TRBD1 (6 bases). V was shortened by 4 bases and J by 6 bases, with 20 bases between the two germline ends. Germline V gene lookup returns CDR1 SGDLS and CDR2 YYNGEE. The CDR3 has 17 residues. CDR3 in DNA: TGTGCCAGCAGCCCCCGAGCCCGACAGGAGTCTAATTCACCCCTCCACTTT. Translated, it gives CASSPRARQESNSPLHF.

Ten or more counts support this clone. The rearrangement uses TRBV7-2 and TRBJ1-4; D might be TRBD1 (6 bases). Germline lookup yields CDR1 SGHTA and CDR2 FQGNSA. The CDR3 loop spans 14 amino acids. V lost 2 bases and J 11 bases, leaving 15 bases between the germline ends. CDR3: CASSLSPGEAKLFF. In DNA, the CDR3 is TGTGCCAGCAGCTTAAGTCCAGGGGAGGCTAAACTGTTTTTT.

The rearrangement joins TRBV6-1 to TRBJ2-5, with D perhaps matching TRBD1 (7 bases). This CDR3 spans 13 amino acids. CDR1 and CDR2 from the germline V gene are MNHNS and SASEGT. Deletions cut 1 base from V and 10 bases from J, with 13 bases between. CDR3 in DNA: TGTGCCAGCAGTGAAGACAGGGGAGGCGTCCAGTACTTC. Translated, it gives CASSEDRGGVQYF.

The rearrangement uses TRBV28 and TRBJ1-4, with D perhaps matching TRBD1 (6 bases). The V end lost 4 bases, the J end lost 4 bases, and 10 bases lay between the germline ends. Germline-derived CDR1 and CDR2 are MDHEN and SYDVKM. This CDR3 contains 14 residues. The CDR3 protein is CASSSGALNEKLFF. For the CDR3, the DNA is TGTGCCAGCAGTTCAGGGGCTCTTAATGAAAAACTGTTTTTT. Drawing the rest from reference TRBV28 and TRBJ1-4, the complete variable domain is DVKVTQSSRYLVKRTGEKVFLECVQDMDHENMFWYRQDPGLGLRLIYFSYDVKMKEKGDIPEGYSVSREKKERFSLILESASTNQTSMYLCASSSGALNEKLFFGSGTQLSVL.

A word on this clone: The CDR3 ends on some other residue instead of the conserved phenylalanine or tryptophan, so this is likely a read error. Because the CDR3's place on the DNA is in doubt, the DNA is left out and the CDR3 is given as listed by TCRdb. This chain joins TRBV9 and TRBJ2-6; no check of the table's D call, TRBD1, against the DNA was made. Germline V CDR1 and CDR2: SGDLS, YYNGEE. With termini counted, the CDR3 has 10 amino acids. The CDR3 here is CATARDRGFC.

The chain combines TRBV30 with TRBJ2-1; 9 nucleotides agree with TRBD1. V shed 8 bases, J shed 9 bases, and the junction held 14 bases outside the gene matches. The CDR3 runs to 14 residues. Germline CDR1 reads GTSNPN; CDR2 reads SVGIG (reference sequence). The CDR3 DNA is TGTGCCACTTTTGACAGGGGGTTTCAGGTTGAGCAGTTCTTC. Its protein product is CATFDRGFQVEQFF.

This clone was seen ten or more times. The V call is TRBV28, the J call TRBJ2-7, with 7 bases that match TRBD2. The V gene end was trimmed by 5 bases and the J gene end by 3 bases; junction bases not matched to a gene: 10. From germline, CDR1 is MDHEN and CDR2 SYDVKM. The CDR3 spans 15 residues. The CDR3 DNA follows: TGTGCCAGCAGTCTCTTAAGGCGGGAGAGCTACGAGCAGTACTTC. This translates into CASSLLRRESYEQYF. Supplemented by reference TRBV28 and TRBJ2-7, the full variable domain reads DVKVTQSSRYLVKRTGEKVFLECVQDMDHENMFWYRQDPGLGLRLIYFSYDVKMKEKGDIPEGYSVSREKKERFSLILESASTNQTSMYLCASSLLRRESYEQYFGPGTRLTVT.

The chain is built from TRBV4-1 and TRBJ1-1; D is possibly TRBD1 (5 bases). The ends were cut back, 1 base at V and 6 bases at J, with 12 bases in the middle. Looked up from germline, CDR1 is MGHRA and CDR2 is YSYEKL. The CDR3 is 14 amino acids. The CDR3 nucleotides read TGCGCCAGCAGCCAAGCCCAAGGCAGGGCTGAAGCTTTCTTT. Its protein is CASSQAQGRAEAFF.